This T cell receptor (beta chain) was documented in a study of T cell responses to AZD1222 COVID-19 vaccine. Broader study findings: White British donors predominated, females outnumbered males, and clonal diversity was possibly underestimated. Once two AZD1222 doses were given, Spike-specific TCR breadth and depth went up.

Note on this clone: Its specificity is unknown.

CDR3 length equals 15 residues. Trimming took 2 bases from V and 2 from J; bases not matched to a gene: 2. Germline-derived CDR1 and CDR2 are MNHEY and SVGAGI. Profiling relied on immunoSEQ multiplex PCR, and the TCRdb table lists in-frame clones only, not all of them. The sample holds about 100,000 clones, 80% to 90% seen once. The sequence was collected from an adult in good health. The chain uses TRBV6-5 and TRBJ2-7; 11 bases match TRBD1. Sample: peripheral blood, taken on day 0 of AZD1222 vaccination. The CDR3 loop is CASSYGGQGAYEQYF. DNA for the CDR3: TGTGCCAGCAGTTACGGGGGACAGGGGGCCTACGAGCAGTACTTC.